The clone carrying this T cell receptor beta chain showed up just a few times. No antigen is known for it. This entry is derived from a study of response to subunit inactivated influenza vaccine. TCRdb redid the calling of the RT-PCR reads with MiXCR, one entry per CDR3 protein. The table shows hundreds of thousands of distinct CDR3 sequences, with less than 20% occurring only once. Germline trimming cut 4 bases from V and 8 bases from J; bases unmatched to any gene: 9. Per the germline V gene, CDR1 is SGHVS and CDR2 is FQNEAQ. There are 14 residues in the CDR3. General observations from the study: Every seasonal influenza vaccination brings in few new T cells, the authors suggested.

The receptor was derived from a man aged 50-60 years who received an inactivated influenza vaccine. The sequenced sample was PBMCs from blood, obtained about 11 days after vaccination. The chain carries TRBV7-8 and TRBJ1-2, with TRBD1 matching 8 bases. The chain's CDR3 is CASSWGQAAGGYTF. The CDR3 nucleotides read TGTGCCAGCAGCTGGGGACAGGCAGCGGGAGGCTACACCTTC.